The rows below give T cell receptor beta chains drawn from one sample of a study of OX40 agonist ivuxolimab in advanced cancers. The repertoire was sequenced with immunoSEQ multiplex PCR; TCRdb's copy has only in-frame clones and lacks some. The sample records 70,000 to 75,000 clones, more than 75% being singletons. The specimen comprised CD4+ or CD8+ T cells sorted from blood, sampled in a trial of the OX40 agonist ivuxolimab. The receptor source for this set is an adult with an advanced solid tumor such as melanoma, head and neck, liver or kidney cancer. Both conserved end residues are part of each CDR3. D genes are given only for firm matches. Size is omitted from some rows. Given values are once, few, many or a class for expanded clones.

j_call | clone_size | d_call | v_call | cdr3_nt | cdr3_aa
TRBJ2-6 | NA | NA | TRBV28 | TGTGCCAGCAGTCCCCTTGGAGCTGGGGCCAACGTCCTGACTTTC | CASSPLGAGANVLTF
TRBJ1-2 | NA | NA | TRBV5-4 | TGTGCCAGCAGCTTTGGGGGTTTAACAGGCTACACCTTC | CASSFGGLTGYTF
TRBJ2-2 | NA | NA | TRBV4-3 | TGCGCCAGCAGCCAAAGGGAGGCCACCGGGGAGCTGTTTTTT | CASSQREATGELFF
TRBJ1-3 | NA | NA | TRBV28 | TGTGCCAGCAGTGGCAGGGTAACCATATATTTT | CASSGRVTIYF
TRBJ2-7 | once | NA | TRBV4-1 | TGCGCCAGCAGCCCTCGGACTAACCCCTACGAGCAGTACTTC | CASSPRTNPYEQYF
TRBJ1-5 | NA | TRBD1 | TRBV2 | TGTGCCAGCACCGAGGGGGCTTTAAATCAGCCCCAGCATTTT | CASTEGALNQPQHF
TRBJ2-5 | NA | NA | TRBV6-5 | TGTGCCAGCAGAAAAATCGACTCTTTTCACGAGACCCAGTACTTC | CASRKIDSFHETQYF
TRBJ1-2 | NA | NA | TRBV19 | TGTGCCAGTACCTCGTCGACAGGCCTTTATGGCTACACCTTC | CASTSSTGLYGYTF
TRBJ2-5 | NA | TRBD1 | TRBV23-1 | TGCGCCAGCCCAAAAGGGGACAGGGAAAAAGAGACCCAGTACTTC | CASPKGDREKETQYF
TRBJ2-1 | NA | TRBD2 | TRBV5-1 | TGCGCCAGCAGCTTTTCCCAGCGGGGGTACAATGAGCAGTTCTTC | CASSFSQRGYNEQFF
TRBJ1-1 | NA | NA | TRBV27 | TGTGCCAGCAGCCGAACACAGGTCTCCCCTATCGCTGAAGCTTTCTTT | CASSRTQVSPIAEAFF